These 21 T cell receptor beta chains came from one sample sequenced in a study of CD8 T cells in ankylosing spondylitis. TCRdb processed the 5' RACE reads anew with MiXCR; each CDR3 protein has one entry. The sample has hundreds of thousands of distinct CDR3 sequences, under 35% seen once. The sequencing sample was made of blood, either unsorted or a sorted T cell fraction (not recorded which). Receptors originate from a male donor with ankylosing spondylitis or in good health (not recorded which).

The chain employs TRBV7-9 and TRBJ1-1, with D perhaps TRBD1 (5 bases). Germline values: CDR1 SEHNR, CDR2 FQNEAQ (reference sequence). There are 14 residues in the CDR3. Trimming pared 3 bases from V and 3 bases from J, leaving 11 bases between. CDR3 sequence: CASSFGLGDTEAFF. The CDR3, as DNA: TGTGCCAGCAGCTTTGGGTTGGGGGACACTGAAGCTTTCTTT.

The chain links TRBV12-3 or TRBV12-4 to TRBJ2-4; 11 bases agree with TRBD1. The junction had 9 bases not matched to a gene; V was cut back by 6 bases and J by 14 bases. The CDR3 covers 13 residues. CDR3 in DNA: TGTGCCAGCAGACCTGGGACAGGGGGAGAGGAGTACTTC. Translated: CASRPGTGGEEYF.

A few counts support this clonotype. This CDR3 reads CSARKGTSGGEQYF. Here the CDR3 DNA reads TGCAGTGCCCGGAAGGGGACTAGCGGGGGCGAGCAGTACTTC. The chain uses TRBV20-1 and TRBJ2-7, with 14 bases matching TRBD2. Germline CDR1 and CDR2: DFQATT and SNEGSKA (reference sequence). V shed 6 bases, J shed 6 bases, and the junction held 7 bases outside the gene matches. The CDR3 loop spans 14 amino acids.

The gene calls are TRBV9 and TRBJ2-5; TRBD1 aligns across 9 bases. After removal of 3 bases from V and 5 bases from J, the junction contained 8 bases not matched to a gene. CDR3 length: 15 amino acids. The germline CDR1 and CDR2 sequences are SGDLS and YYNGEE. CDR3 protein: CASSAEDRGGETQYF. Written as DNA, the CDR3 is TGTGCCAGCAGCGCTGAGGACAGGGGAGGGGAGACCCAGTACTTC. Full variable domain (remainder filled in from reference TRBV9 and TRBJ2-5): DSGVTQTPKHLITATGQRVTLRCSPRSGDLSVYWYQQSLDQGLQFLIQYYNGEERAKGNILERFSAQQFPDLHSELNLSSLELGDSALYFCASSAEDRGGETQYFGPGTRLLVL.

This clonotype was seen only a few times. The CDR3 DNA reads TGTGCCAGCAGCTTGGCAGGGGCCGGCTACGAGCAGTACTTC. This codes for CASSLAGAGYEQYF. This rearrangement joins TRBV5-6 to TRBJ2-7; TRBD1 is a possible D gene (6 bases). The germline V and J ends were trimmed by 0 bases and 3 bases, with 10 bases remaining between them. CDR3 length equals 14 residues. Germline V gives CDR1 SGHDT, CDR2 YYEEEE. Full variable domain (missing parts from reference TRBV5-6 and TRBJ2-7): DAGVTQSPTHLIKTRGQQVTLRCSPKSGHDTVSWYQQALGQGPQFIFQYYEEEERQRGNFPDRFSGHQFPNYSSELNVNALLLGDSALYLCASSLAGAGYEQYFGPGTRLTVT.

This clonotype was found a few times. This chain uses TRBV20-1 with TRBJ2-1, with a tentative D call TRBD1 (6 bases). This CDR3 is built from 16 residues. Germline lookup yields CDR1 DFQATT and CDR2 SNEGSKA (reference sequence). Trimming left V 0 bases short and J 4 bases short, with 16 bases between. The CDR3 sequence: CSARDVLQGAYNEQFF. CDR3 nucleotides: TGCAGTGCTAGAGATGTTTTACAGGGAGCGTACAATGAGCAGTTCTTC.

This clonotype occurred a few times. The CDR3 DNA reads TGTGCCAGCAGCTTAGGGTCCAGGGGACCAGATACGCAGTATTTT. This translates into CASSLGSRGPDTQYF. The chain is built from TRBV5-6 and TRBJ2-3; perhaps TRBD1 as D (6 bases). Deletions cut 2 bases from V and 4 bases from J, with 14 bases between. The CDR3 spans 15 residues. Germline loops: CDR1 SGHDT, CDR2 YYEEEE.

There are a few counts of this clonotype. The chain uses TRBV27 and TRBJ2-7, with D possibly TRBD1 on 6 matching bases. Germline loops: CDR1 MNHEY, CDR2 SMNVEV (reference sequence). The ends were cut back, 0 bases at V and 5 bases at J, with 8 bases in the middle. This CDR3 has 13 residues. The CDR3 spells CASSLSGAHEQYF. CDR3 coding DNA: TGTGCCAGCAGTTTATCGGGGGCTCACGAGCAGTACTTC.

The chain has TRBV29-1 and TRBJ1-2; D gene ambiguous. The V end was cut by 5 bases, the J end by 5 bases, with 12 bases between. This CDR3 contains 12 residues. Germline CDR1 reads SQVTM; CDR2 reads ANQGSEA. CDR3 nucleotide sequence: TGCAGCGTTTCGTCGGGTTCGTATGGCTACACCTTC. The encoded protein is CSVSSGSYGYTF.

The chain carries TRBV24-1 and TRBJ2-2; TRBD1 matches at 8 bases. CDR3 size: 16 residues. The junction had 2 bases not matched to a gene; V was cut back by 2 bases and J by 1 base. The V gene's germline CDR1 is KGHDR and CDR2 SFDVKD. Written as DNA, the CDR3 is TGTGCCACCAGTGATTCCGGGACAGGGAACACCGGGGAGCTGTTTTTT. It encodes CATSDSGTGNTGELFF.

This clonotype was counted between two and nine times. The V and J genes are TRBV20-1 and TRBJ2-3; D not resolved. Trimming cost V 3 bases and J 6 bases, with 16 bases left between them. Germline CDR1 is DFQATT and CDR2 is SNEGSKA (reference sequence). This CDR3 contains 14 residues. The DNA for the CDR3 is TGCAGTGCTAGGGGAAGCCTCGGTGCGGATACGCAGTATTTT. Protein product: CSARGSLGADTQYF.

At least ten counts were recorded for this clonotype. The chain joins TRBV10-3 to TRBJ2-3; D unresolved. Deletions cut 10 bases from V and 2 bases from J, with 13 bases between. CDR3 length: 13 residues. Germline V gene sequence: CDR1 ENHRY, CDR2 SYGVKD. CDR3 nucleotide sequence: TGTGCCAGCTCCTCGGTTGACACAGATACGCAGTATTTT. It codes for CASSSVDTDTQYF.

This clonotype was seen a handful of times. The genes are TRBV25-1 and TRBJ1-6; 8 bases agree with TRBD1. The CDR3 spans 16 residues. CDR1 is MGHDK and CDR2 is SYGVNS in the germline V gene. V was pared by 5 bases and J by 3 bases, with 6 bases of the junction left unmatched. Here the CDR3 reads CASSPTGAIYNSPLHF. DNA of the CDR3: TGTGCCAGCAGTCCGACAGGGGCGATCTATAATTCACCCCTCCACTTT.

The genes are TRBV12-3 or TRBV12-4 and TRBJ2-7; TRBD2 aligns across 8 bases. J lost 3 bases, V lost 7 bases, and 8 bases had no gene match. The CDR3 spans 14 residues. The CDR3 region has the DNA TGTGCCAGCAAACCCGGGACTAGGGACTACGAGCAGTACTTC. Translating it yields CASKPGTRDYEQYF.

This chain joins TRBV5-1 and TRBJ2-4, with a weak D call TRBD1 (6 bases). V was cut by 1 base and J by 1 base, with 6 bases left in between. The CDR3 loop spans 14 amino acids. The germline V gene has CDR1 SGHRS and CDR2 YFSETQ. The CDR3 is CASSLQGAKNIQYF. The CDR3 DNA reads TGCGCCAGCAGCTTGCAGGGGGCCAAAAACATTCAGTACTTC.

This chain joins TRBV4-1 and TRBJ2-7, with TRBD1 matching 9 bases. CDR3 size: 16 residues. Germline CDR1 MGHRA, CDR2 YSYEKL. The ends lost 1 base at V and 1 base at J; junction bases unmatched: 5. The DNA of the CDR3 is TGCGCCAGCAGCCAAGGGGGACAGGGTCTTTCCTACGAGCAGTACTTC. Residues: CASSQGGQGLSYEQYF.

The CDR3 loop is CASSVLAGATGELFF. CDR3 bases: TGTGCCAGCAGTGTGCTAGCCGGGGCCACCGGGGAGCTGTTTTTT. The chain recombines TRBV2 with TRBJ2-2; D possibly uses TRBD1 or TRBD2 (5 bases each). V lost 4 bases and J lost 4, with 13 bases in between. CDR3 length equals 15 residues. Germline assignment: CDR1 SNHLY and CDR2 FYNNEI.

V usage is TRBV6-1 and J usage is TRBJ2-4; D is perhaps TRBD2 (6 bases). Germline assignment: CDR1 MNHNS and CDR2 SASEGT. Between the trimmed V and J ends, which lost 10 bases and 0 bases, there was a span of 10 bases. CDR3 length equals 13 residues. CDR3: CATWGVAKNIQYF. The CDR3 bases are TGTGCCACTTGGGGGGTAGCCAAAAACATTCAGTACTTC.

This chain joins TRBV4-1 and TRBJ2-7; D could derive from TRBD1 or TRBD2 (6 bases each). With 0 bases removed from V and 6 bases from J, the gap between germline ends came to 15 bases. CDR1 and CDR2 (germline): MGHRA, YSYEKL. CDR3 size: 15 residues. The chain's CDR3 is CASSQDSQGGREQYF. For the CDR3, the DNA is TGCGCCAGCAGCCAAGATTCACAGGGAGGACGCGAGCAGTACTTC.

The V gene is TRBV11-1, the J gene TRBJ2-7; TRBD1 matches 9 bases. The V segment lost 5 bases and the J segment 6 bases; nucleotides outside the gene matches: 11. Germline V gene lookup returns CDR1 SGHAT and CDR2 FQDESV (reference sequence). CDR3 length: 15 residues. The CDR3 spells CASSRGPGQGSEQYF. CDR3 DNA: TGTGCCAGCAGCCGGGGTCCGGGACAGGGCAGCGAGCAGTACTTC.

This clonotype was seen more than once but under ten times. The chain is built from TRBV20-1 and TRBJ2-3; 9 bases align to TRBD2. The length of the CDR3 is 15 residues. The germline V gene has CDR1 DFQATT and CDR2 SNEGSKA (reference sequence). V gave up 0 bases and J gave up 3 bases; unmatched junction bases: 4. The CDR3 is CSARDSSGVTDTQYF. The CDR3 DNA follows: TGCAGTGCTAGAGACTCTAGCGGGGTGACAGATACGCAGTATTTT.